This entry lists 22 T cell receptor beta chains sequenced from one sample in a study of blood T cell repertoires in COVID-19. Repertoires were generated with immunoSEQ multiplex PCR, while TCRdb's copy carries only in-frame clones and drops some. Among about 240,000 clones listed, approximately 78% were seen once. What was sequenced was peripheral blood. Receptor source: a woman between 55 and 75 years old with active or convalescent COVID-19.

The rearrangement uses TRBV23-1 and TRBJ1-2, with 7 bases matching TRBD1. TRBV23-1 is an ORF, and what it does is uncertain. The CDR3 has 14 amino acids. The V and J ends lost 6 bases and 7 bases, in that order; junction bases with no gene match: 11. The DNA of the CDR3 is TGCGCCAGCAGGAGCGACAGGGTCTCCGCTGGCTACACCTTC. Protein: CASRSDRVSAGYTF.

This chain links TRBV7-2 with TRBJ1-2; TRBD1 matches at 8 bases. Germline loops: CDR1 SGHTA, CDR2 FQGNSA. The CDR3 contains 15 residues. Unmatched junction bases numbered 9, after V lost 7 bases and J lost 2 bases. Written as DNA, the CDR3 is TGTGCCAGCACCTCCCAGGCAGGGGGCAACTATGGCTACACCTTC. The encoded protein is CASTSQAGGNYGYTF.

The chain carries TRBV28 and TRBJ1-2; unclear D gene. Germline loops: CDR1 MDHEN, CDR2 SYDVKM. The CDR3 consists of 16 residues. The ends were cut back, 5 bases at V and 2 bases at J, with 18 bases in the middle. The DNA for the CDR3 is TGTGCCAGCAGTAATCTCCCCCAGGCCGTCAACTATGGCTACACCTTC. It specifies CASSNLPQAVNYGYTF.

The chain recombines TRBV2 with TRBJ2-7, with D unresolved. Germline loops: CDR1 SNHLY, CDR2 FYNNEI. The germline V and J ends were trimmed by 2 bases and 4 bases, with 6 bases remaining between them. The CDR3 has 12 amino acids. The CDR3 DNA sequence: TGTGCCAGCAGTGAATTTTATTACGAGCAGTACTTC. This encodes CASSEFYYEQYF.

This clone was seen a single time. The J gene is TRBJ1-1, the V gene TRBV27; perhaps TRBD1 as D (6 bases). There are 14 residues in the CDR3. V was trimmed by 0 bases and J by 5 bases, leaving 10 bases between them. Germline loops: CDR1 MNHEY, CDR2 SMNVEV (reference sequence). CDR3: CASSLSGARTEAFF. The CDR3 DNA reads TGTGCCAGCAGTTTATCGGGGGCGCGAACTGAAGCTTTCTTT.

The chain is built from TRBV2 and TRBJ1-1; D might be TRBD1 (5 bases). Deletions cut 3 bases from V and 0 bases from J, with 8 bases between. CDR3 length: 14 residues. Per germline, CDR1 SNHLY and CDR2 FYNNEI. The CDR3: CASSERGVNTEAFF. The CDR3 nucleotides are TGTGCCAGCAGTGAGCGGGGCGTGAACACTGAAGCTTTCTTT.

V usage is TRBV6-5 and J usage is TRBJ1-5, with D possibly being TRBD1 (5 bases). Trimming took off 2 bases at V and 3 bases at J, with 8 bases between the two ends. Germline CDR1 MNHEY, CDR2 SVGAGI. The CDR3 runs to 14 residues. The CDR3 spells CASSYGANNQPQHF. The CDR3 region has the DNA TGTGCCAGCAGTTACGGGGCAAACAATCAGCCCCAGCATTTT.

This chain links TRBV2 with TRBJ1-2, with a tentative D call TRBD1 (5 bases). V was cut by 7 bases and J by 5 bases, with 11 bases left in between. This CDR3 has 12 residues. Germline CDR1 reads SNHLY; CDR2 reads FYNNEI. The CDR3, as DNA: TGTGCCAGCATGGATTCAGGGTATGGCTACACCTTC. Translation: CASMDSGYGYTF.

The chain links TRBV7-8 to TRBJ2-3, with D perhaps matching TRBD2 (7 bases). The CDR3 length is 16 residues. The V and J ends lost 5 bases and 5 bases respectively, with 20 bases between them. Germline lookup yields CDR1 SGHVS and CDR2 FQNEAQ. The CDR3 sequence: CASSLLPGRDIDTQYF. In DNA form, the CDR3 reads TGTGCCAGCAGCCTCCTCCCGGGGAGGGACATAGATACGCAGTATTTT.

The V gene is TRBV19, the J gene TRBJ1-5, with 8 positions matching TRBD1. V lost 6 bases, J lost 7 bases, and 8 bases stayed unmatched. The CDR3 runs 14 residues. Looked up from germline, CDR1 is LNHDA and CDR2 is SQIVND (reference sequence). CDR3 sequence (DNA): TGTGCCAGTAGATCCCAGGGGGCAAGACAGCCCCAGCATTTT. Protein sequence: CASRSQGARQPQHF.

This chain connects TRBV5-1 to TRBJ2-1; 7 nucleotides line up with TRBD1. This CDR3 is built from 15 residues. Trimming took 3 bases from V and 5 from J; bases not matched to a gene: 8. Germline CDR1 SGHRS, CDR2 YFSETQ. The CDR3 coding sequence is TGCGCCAGCAGCTATGGAAGGGACAGCAACAATGAGCAGTTCTTC. Encoded protein: CASSYGRDSNNEQFF.

The chain employs TRBV4-3 and TRBJ1-6; unclear D gene. V lost 0 bases to trimming and J lost 10 bases, with 7 bases between them. Looked up from germline, CDR1 is LGHNA and CDR2 is YSLEER. This CDR3 is built from 13 residues. CDR3 DNA sequence: TGCGCCAGCAGCCAAGATCGTCGGTCACCCCTCCACTTT. As protein: CASSQDRRSPLHF.

This chain connects TRBV30 to TRBJ1-4; D is possibly TRBD1 (5 bases). Deletions cut 7 bases from V and 0 bases from J, with 6 bases between. CDR1 and CDR2 from the germline V gene are GTSNPN and SVGIG (reference sequence). The CDR3 is made up of 12 amino acids. CDR3 region: CASTATNEKLFF. The CDR3 nucleotides are TGTGCCTCGACAGCAACTAATGAAAAACTGTTTTTT. The full variable domain, completed using reference TRBV30 and TRBJ1-4, is SQTIHQWPATLVQPVGSPLSLECTVEGTSNPNLYWYRQAAGRGLQLLFYSVGIGQISSEVPQNLSASRPQDRQFILSSKKLLLSDSGFYLCASTATNEKLFFGSGTQLSVL.

This rearrangement joins TRBV27 to TRBJ1-2, with D perhaps TRBD1 (6 bases). Trimming stripped 4 bases from V and 4 bases from J, with 10 bases between. CDR1 is MNHEY, CDR2 SMNVEV, per germline (reference sequence). This CDR3 has 13 residues. CDR3 protein: CASSSGHRYGYTF. CDR3 bases: TGTGCCAGCAGTTCGGGACACCGCTATGGCTACACCTTC.

This clone was seen a handful of times. The chain is built from TRBV10-3 and TRBJ1-2; tentatively, D is TRBD1 (5 bases). This CDR3 comprises 14 residues. Germline CDR1 is ENHRY and CDR2 is SYGVKD. Trimming left V 5 bases short and J 2 bases short, with 12 bases between. Written as DNA, the CDR3 is TGTGCCATCAGTCCACAGGTTTCGAACTATGGCTACACCTTC. Translating it yields CAISPQVSNYGYTF.

The gene calls are TRBV5-1 and TRBJ2-3, with D possibly matching TRBD2 (6 bases). This CDR3 spans 14 amino acids. The germline gives CDR1 SGHRS, CDR2 YFSETQ. V was trimmed by 0 bases and J by 5 bases, leaving 10 bases between them. CDR3 sequence reads: CASSLGLDIDTQYF. CDR3 nucleotides: TGCGCCAGCAGCTTGGGACTAGATATAGATACGCAGTATTTT.

The chain carries TRBV12-3 or TRBV12-4 and TRBJ2-5; weak D call: TRBD1 (5 bases). The CDR3 totals 13 residues. V shed 3 bases and J shed 4 bases, with 9 bases lying between them. The CDR3 region is CASSLRQGETQYF. CDR3 sequence (DNA): TGTGCCAGCAGTTTGCGGCAGGGAGAGACCCAGTACTTC.

J is TRBJ1-2 and V is TRBV27, with TRBD1 as a possible D gene (6 bases). Trimming took off 4 bases at V and 6 bases at J, with 18 bases between the two ends. The length of the CDR3 is 15 residues. CDR1 MNHEY and CDR2 SMNVEV come from the germline V gene (reference sequence). In DNA form, the CDR3 reads TGTGCCAGCAGTTCCCGGGACATAGGGCGGCATGGCTACACCTTC. This sequence encodes CASSSRDIGRHGYTF.

The sample holds many counts of this clone. V and J are TRBV11-2 and TRBJ2-7; D is perhaps TRBD1 (5 bases). The CDR3 runs 16 residues. Germline V lookup: CDR1 SGHAT, CDR2 FQNNGV. Trimming cost V 5 bases and J 5 bases, with 22 bases left between them. The CDR3: CASSRPSGRVRNEQYF. The CDR3, as DNA: TGTGCCAGCAGCCGCCCCTCGGGCAGGGTAAGGAACGAGCAGTACTTC.

V and J are TRBV6-2 or TRBV6-3 and TRBJ2-3; weak D call: TRBD1 (6 bases). The CDR3 totals 16 residues. The germline gives CDR1 MNHEY, CDR2 SVGEGT. V lost 6 bases, J lost 2 bases, and 18 bases lay in between. The CDR3 here is CASSPDRRPSTDTQYF. CDR3 nucleotides: TGTGCCAGCAGCCCTGACAGGAGACCCTCCACAGATACGCAGTATTTT.

The rearrangement joins TRBV4-1 to TRBJ2-5; 13 nucleotides agree with TRBD2. Germline CDR1 is MGHRA and CDR2 is YSYEKL. J lost 2 bases, V lost 3 bases, and 9 bases had no gene match. The CDR3 has 18 amino acids. The CDR3 sequence is CASSHPGLAGILQETQYF. CDR3 DNA sequence: TGCGCCAGCAGCCACCCGGGACTAGCGGGAATCTTACAAGAGACCCAGTACTTC.

This chain uses TRBV30 with TRBJ1-5; 8 positions agree with TRBD1. Trimming took 6 bases from V and 6 from J; bases not matched to a gene: 7. Germline assignment: CDR1 GTSNPN and CDR2 SVGIG (reference sequence). This CDR3 is 13 amino acids long. The CDR3: CACRQGPGQPQHF. CDR3 nucleotide sequence: TGTGCCTGTCGACAGGGGCCGGGTCAGCCCCAGCATTTT.